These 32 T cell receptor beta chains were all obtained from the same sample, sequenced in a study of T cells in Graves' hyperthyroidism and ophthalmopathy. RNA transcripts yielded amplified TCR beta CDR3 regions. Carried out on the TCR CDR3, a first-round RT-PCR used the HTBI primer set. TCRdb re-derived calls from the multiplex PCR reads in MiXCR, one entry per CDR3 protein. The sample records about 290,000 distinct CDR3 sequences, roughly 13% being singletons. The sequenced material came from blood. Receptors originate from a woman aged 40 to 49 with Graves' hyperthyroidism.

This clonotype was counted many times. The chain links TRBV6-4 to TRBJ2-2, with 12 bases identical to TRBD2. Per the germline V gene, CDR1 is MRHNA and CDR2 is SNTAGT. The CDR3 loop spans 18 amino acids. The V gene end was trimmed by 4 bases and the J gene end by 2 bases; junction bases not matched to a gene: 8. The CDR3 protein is CASSVTSGSARNTGELFF. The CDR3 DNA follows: TGTGCCAGCAGTGTGACTAGCGGGAGTGCAAGAAACACCGGGGAGCTGTTTTTT.

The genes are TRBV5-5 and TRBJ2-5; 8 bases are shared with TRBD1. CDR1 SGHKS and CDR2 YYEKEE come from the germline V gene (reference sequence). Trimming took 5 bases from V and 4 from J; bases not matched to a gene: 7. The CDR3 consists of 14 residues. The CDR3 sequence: CASRYTGGGETQYF. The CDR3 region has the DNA TGTGCCAGCAGGTACACAGGGGGTGGAGAGACCCAGTACTTC.

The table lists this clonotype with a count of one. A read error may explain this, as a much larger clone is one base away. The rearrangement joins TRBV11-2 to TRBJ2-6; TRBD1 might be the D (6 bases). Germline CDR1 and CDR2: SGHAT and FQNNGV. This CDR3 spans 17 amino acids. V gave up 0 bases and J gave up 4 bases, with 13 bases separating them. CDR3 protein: CASSLDGQWPGANVLTF. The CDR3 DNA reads TGTGCCAGCAGCTTAGACGGACAGTGGCCGGGGGCCAACGTCCTGACTTTC.

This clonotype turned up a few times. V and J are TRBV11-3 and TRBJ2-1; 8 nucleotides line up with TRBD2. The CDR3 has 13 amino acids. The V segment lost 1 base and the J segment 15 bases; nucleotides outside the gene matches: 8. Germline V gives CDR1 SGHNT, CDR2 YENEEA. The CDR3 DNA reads TGTGCCAGCAGCTTAGGGGTGGGGACTAGGCCGTTCTTC. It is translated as CASSLGVGTRPFF.

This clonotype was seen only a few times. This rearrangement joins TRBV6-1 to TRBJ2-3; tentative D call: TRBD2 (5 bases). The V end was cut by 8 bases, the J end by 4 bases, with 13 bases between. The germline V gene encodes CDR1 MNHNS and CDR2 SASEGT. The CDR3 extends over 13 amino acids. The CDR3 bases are TGTGCCAGCCGAGGGAGCGGCGCAGATACGCAGTATTTT. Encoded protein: CASRGSGADTQYF.

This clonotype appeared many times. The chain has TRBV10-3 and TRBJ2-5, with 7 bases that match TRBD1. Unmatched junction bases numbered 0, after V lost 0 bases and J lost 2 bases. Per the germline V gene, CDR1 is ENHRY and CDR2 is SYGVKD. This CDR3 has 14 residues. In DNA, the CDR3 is TGTGCCATCAGTGAGTCGGGACAGCAAGAGACCCAGTACTTC. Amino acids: CAISESGQQETQYF.

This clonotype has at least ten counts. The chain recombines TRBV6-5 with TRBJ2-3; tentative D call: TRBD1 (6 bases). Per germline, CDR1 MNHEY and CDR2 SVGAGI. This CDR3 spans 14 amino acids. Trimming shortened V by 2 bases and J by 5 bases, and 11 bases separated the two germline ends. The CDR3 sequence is CASSYRKGGDTQYF. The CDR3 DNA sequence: TGTGCCAGCAGTTACCGCAAAGGGGGAGATACGCAGTATTTT.

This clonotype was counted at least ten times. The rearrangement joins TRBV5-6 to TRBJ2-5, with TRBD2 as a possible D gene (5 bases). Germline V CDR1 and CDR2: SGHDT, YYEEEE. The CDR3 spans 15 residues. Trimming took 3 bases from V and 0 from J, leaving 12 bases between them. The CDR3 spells CASSSASGNQETQYF. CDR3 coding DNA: TGTGCCAGCAGCTCCGCTTCCGGGAACCAAGAGACCCAGTACTTC.

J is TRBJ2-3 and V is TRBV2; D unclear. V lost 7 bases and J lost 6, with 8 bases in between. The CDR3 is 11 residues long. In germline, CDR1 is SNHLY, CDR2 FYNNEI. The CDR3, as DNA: TGTGCCAGCACCTTCGGGGATACGCAGTATTTT. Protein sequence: CASTFGDTQYF.

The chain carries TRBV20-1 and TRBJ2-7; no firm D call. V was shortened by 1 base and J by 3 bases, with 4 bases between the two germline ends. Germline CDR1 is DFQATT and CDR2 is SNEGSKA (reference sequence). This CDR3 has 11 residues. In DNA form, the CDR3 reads TGCAGTGCTAGAGGAGACTACGAGCAGTACTTC. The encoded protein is CSARGDYEQYF.

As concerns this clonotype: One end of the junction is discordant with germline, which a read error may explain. The chain's CDR3 is CANSFSMAGERQYF. In DNA, the CDR3 is TGTGCCAACAGTTTCAGTATGGCGGGAGAGAGGCAGTATTTT. The rearrangement uses TRBV12-3 or TRBV12-4 and TRBJ2-3; 7 bases line up with TRBD2. The CDR3 sequence is 14 residues long.

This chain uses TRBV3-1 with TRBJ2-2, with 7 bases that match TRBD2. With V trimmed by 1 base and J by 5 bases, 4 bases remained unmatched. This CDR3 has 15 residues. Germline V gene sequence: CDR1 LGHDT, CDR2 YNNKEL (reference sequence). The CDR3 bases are TGTGCCAGCAGCCAAGGTAGCGGGCTTACCGGGGAGCTGTTTTTT. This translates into CASSQGSGLTGELFF. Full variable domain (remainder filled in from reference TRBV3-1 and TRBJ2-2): DTAVSQTPKYLVTQMGNDKSIKCEQNLGHDTMYWYKQDSKKFLKIMFSYNNKELIINETVPNRFSPKSPDKAHLNLHINSLELGDSAVYFCASSQGSGLTGELFFGEGSRLTVL.

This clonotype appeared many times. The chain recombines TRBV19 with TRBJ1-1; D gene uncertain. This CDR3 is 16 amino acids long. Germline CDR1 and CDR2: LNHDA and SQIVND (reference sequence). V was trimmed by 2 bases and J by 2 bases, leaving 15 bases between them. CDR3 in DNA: TGTGCCAGTAGTATAAGGCGGTTGGAGGTAAACACTGAAGCTTTCTTT. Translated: CASSIRRLEVNTEAFF.

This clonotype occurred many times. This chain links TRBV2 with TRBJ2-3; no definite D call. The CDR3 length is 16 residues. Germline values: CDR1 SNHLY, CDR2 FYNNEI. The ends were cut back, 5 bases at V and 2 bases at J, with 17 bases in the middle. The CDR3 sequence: CASSSLGAEITDTQYF. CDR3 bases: TGTGCCAGCAGTTCCCTCGGCGCAGAGATCACAGATACGCAGTATTTT.

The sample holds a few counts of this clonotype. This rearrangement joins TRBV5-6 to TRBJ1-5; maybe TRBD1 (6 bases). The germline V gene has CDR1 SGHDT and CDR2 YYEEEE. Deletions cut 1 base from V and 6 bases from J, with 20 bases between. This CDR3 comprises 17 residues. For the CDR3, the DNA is TGTGCCAGCAGCTTGTGGCCCCCAACAGGGACGGGTCAGCCCCAGCATTTT. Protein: CASSLWPPTGTGQPQHF.

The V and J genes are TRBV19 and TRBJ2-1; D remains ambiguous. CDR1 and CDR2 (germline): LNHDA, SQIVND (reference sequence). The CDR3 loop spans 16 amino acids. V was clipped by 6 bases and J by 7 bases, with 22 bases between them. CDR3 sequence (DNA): TGTGCCAGTAGCATGCCTGTGAGTGTGCGGAGAAATGAGCAGTTCTTC. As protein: CASSMPVSVRRNEQFF.

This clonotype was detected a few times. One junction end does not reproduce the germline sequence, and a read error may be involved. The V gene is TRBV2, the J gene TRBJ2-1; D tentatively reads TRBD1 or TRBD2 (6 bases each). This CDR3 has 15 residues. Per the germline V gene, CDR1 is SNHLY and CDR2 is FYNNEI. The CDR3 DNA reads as TGTGACAGCAGAGCCGGTGGCGGGACACAAAATGAGCAGTTCTTC. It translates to CDSRAGGGTQNEQFF.

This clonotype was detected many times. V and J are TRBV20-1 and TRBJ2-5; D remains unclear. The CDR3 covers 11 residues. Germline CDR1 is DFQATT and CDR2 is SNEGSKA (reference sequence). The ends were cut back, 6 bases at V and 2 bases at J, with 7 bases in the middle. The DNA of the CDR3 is TGCAGTGCAACAAAACAAGAGACCCAGTACTTC. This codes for CSATKQETQYF.

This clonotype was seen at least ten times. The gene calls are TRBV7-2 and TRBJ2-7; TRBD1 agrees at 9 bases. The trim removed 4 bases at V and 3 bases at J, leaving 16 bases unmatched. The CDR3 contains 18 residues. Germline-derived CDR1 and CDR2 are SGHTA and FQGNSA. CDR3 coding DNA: TGTGCCAGCAGCTGGGACAGGGAAATCCGAGCGACCAACTACGAGCAGTACTTC. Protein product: CASSWDREIRATNYEQYF. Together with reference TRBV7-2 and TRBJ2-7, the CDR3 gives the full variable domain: GAGVSQSPSNKVTEKGKDVELRCDPISGHTALYWYRQSLGQGLEFLIYFQGNSAPDKSGLPSDRFSAERTGGSVSTLTIQRTQQEDSAVYLCASSWDREIRATNYEQYFGPGTRLTVT.

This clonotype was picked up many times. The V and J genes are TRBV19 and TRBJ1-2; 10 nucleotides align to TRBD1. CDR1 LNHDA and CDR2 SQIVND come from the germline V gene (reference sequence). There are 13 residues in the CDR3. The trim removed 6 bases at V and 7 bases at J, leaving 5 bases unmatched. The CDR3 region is CASRTGTGVGYTF. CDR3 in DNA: TGTGCCAGTAGGACCGGGACAGGGGTTGGCTACACCTTC.

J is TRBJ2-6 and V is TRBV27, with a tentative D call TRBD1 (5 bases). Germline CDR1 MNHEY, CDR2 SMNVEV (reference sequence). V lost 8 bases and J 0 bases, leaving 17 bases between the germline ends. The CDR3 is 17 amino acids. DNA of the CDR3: TGTGCCAGCTCACGGATTGAAAGGGGCTCTGGGGCCAACGTCCTGACTTTC. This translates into CASSRIERGSGANVLTF.

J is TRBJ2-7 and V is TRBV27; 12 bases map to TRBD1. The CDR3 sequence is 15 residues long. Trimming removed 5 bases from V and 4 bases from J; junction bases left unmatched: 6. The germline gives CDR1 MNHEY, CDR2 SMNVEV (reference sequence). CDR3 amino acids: CASSLGTGGLYEQYF. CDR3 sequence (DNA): TGTGCCAGCAGTCTAGGGACAGGGGGCTTGTACGAGCAGTACTTC.

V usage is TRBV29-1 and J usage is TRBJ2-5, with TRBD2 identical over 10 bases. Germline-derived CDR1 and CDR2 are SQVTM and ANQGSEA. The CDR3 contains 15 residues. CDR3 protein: CREIAGGRVGETQYF. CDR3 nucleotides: TGCAGAGAAATAGCGGGAGGAAGGGTGGGAGAGACCCAGTACTTC.

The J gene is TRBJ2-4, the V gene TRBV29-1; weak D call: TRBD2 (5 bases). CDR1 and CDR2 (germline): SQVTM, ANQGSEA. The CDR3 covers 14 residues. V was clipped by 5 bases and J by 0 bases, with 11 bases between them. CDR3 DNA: TGCAGCGTTTGGGAGTCCTTAGCCAAAAACATTCAGTACTTC. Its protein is CSVWESLAKNIQYF.

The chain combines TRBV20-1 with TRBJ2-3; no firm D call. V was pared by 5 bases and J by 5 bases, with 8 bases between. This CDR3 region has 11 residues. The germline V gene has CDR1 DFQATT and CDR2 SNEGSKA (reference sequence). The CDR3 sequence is CSAQVEDTQYF. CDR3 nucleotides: TGCAGTGCTCAAGTGGAAGATACGCAGTATTTT.

CDR3 in amino acids: CASSLRDRNQPQHF. CDR3 nucleotide sequence: TGTGCCAGCAGTCTCCGGGACAGAAATCAGCCCCAGCATTTT. J is TRBJ1-5 and V is TRBV28; 7 positions agree with TRBD1. CDR3 length: 14 amino acids. From germline, CDR1 is MDHEN and CDR2 SYDVKM. V trimming: 5 bases; J trimming: 4 bases; junction bases outside the gene matches: 5.

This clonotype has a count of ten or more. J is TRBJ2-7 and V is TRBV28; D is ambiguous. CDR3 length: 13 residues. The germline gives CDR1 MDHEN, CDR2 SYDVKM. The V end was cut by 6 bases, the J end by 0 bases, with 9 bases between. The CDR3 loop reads CASRTTTSYEQYF. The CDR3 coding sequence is TGTGCCAGCAGGACAACAACCTCCTACGAGCAGTACTTC.

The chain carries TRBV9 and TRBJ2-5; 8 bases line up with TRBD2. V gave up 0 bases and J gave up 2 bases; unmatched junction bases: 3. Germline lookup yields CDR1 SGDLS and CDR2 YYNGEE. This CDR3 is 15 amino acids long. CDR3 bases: TGTGCCAGCAGCGTAGGGTCGGGAGGGCAAGAGACCCAGTACTTC. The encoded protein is CASSVGSGGQETQYF.

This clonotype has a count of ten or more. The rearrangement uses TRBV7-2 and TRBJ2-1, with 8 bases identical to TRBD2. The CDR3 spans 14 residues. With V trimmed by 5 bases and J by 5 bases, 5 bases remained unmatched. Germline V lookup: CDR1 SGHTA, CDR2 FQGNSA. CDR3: CASSTGLVHNEQFF. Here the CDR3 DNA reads TGTGCCAGCAGCACGGGACTAGTCCACAATGAGCAGTTCTTC.

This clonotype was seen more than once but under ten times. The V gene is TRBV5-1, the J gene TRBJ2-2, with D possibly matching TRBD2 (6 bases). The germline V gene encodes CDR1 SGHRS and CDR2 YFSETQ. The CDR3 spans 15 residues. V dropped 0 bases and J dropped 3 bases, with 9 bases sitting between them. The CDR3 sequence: CASSLGGADTGELFF. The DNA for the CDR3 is TGCGCCAGCAGCTTGGGCGGGGCAGACACCGGGGAGCTGTTTTTT.

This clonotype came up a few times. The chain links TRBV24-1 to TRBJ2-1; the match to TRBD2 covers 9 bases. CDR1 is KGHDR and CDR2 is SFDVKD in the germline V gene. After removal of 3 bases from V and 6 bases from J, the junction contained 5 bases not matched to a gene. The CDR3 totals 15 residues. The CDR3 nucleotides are TGTGCCACCAGTGATGCGGGAGGGCCTGGCAATGAGCAGTTCTTC. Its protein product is CATSDAGGPGNEQFF.

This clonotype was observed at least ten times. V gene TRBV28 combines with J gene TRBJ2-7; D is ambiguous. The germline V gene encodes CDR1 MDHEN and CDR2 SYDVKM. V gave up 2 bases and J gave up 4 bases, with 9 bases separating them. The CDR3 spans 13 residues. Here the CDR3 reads CASSLPPTYEQYF. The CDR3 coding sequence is TGTGCCAGCAGTTTACCCCCCACATACGAGCAGTACTTC.